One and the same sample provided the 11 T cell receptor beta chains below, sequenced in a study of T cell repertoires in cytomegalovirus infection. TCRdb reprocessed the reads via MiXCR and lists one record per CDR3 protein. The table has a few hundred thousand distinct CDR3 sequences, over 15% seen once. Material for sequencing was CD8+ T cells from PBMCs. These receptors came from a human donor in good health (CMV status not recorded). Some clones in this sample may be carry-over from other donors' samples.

CDR3 sequence (DNA): TGCAGTGCTAGCCCGCGGGGGCTAAACTACGAGCAGTACTTC. Translation: CSASPRGLNYEQYF. The chain joins TRBV20-1 to TRBJ2-7, with a weak D call TRBD2 (7 bases). With 3 bases removed from V and 3 bases from J, the gap between germline ends came to 15 bases. This CDR3 region has 14 residues. Germline lookup yields CDR1 DFQATT and CDR2 SNEGSKA (reference sequence).

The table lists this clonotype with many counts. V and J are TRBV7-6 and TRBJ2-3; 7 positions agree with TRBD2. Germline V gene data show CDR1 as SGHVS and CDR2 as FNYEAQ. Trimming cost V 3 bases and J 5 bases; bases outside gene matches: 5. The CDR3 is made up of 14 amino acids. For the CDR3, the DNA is TGTGCCAGCAGCTTTCGGGGGGAGCGAGATACGCAGTATTTT. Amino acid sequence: CASSFRGERDTQYF.

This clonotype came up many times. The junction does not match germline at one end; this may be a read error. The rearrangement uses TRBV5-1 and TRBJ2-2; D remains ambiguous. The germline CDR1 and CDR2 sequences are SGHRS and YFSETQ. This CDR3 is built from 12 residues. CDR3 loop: CASSLNTGELFF. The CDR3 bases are TGTGCCAGCAGCCTTAACACCGGGGAGCTGTTTTTT.

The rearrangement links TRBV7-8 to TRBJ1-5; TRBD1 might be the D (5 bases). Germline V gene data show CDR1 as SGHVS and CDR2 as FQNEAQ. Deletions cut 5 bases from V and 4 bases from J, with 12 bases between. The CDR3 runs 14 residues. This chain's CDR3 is CASSPGLENQPQHF. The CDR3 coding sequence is TGTGCCAGCAGCCCGGGGCTTGAGAATCAGCCCCAGCATTTT.

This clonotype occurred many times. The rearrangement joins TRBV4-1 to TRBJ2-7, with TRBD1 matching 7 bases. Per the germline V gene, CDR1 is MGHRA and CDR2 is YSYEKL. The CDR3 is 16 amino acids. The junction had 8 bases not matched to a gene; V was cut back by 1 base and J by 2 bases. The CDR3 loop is CASSQGSDRVTYEQYF. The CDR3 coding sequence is TGCGCCAGCAGCCAAGGTAGTGACAGGGTAACCTACGAGCAGTACTTC.

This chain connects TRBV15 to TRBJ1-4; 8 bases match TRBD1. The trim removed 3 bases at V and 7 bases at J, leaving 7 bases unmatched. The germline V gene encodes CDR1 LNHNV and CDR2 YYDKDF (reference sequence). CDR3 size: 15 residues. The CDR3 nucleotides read TGTGCCACCAGCAGTGGACAGGGCGCCGCTGAAAAACTGTTTTTT. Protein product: CATSSGQGAAEKLFF.

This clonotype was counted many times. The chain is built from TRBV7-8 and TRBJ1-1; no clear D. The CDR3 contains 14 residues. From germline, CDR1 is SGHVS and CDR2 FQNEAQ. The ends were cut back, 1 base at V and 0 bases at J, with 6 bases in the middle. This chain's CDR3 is CASSLELLNTEAFF. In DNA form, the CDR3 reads TGTGCCAGCAGCTTAGAGCTCCTGAACACTGAAGCTTTCTTT.

The CDR3 protein is CASSVELRDTQYF. DNA for the CDR3: TGTGCCAGCAGCGTAGAGCTGCGAGATACGCAGTATTTT. J is TRBJ2-3 and V is TRBV9; unclear D gene. Trimming removed 0 bases at V and 5 bases at J, with 7 bases between. The V gene's germline CDR1 is SGDLS and CDR2 YYNGEE. The CDR3 has 13 amino acids.

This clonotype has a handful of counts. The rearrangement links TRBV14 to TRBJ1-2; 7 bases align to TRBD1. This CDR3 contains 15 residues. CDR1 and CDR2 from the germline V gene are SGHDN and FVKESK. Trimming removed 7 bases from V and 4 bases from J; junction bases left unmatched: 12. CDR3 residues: CASKGAGDEIYGYTF. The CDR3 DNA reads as TGTGCCAGCAAGGGGGCAGGGGACGAGATCTATGGCTACACCTTC.

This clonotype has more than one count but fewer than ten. The CDR3 reads CAIRGGLAGAGSTDTQYF. Written as DNA, the CDR3 is TGTGCCATCAGGGGAGGACTAGCGGGGGCCGGGAGCACAGATACGCAGTATTTT. The chain combines TRBV10-3 with TRBJ2-3, with 13 bases matching TRBD2. Trimming removed 6 bases from V and 0 bases from J; junction bases left unmatched: 9. The germline CDR1 and CDR2 sequences are ENHRY and SYGVKD. This CDR3 comprises 18 residues.

CDR3 coding DNA: TGTGCCAGCAGTGCTTTAGGGAGGGGGTACTCTGGGGCCAACGTCCTGACTTTC. This sequence encodes CASSALGRGYSGANVLTF. The chain links TRBV2 to TRBJ2-6, with D possibly being TRBD2 (7 bases). CDR1 and CDR2 from the germline V gene are SNHLY and FYNNEI. Deletions cut 4 bases from V and 0 bases from J, with 16 bases between. This CDR3 is built from 18 residues. The variable domain in full, with the rest retrieved from reference TRBV2 and TRBJ2-6, is EPEVTQTPSHQVTQMGQEVILRCVPISNHLYFYWYRQILGQKVEFLVSFYNNEISEKSEIFDDQFSVERPDGSNFTLKIRSTKLEDSAMYFCASSALGRGYSGANVLTFGAGSRLTVL.